This T cell receptor (beta chain) was documented in a study of T cell responses to AZD1222 COVID-19 vaccine. This clone has only a few counts. The antigen is unknown. The data were produced by immunoSEQ multiplex PCR, yet TCRdb's version contains in-frame clones alone and is incomplete. The sample holds tens of thousands of clones; around 82% are singletons and the top ten take 47%. The study, taken as a whole, reports: Without day 14 samples, only post-peak T cell repertoires were studied.

The trim removed 5 bases at V and 0 bases at J, leaving 10 bases unmatched. Germline V gene lookup returns CDR1 SGHDN and CDR2 FVKESK. The CDR3 is 18 residues long. Sequences were derived from peripheral blood, sampled 28 days after the second AZD1222 dose. This TCR was recovered from an adult who received the AZD1222 COVID-19 vaccine. The V and J genes are TRBV14 and TRBJ1-6; 7 positions match TRBD1. CDR3 DNA: TGTGCCAGCAGCGGTCGACAGGGTTTCAGCTCCTATAATTCACCCCTCCACTTT. Translation gives CASSGRQGFSSYNSPLHF. Using reference TRBV14 and TRBJ1-6 for the parts outside the CDR3, the full variable domain is EAGVTQFPSHSVIEKGQTVTLRCDPISGHDNLYWYRRVMGKEIKFLLHFVKESKQDESGMPNNRFLAERTGGTYSTLKVQPAELEDSGVYFCASSGRQGFSSYNSPLHFGNGTRLTVT.